The 24 T cell receptor beta chains below come from one sample, sequenced in a study of cytomegalovirus exposure and HLA in healthy donors. TCRdb's copy holds only in-frame clones and misses some; the assay was immunoSEQ multiplex PCR. The data show over 85,000 clones, 89% seen once. The material sequenced was PBMCs. These TCRs come from a woman younger than 35 in good health and CMV-seronegative.

CDR3 in DNA: TGCAGCGTTGAGAACAGGAGAAACACTGAAGCTTTCTTT. Protein product: CSVENRRNTEAFF. The chain uses TRBV29-1 and TRBJ1-1, with D possibly being TRBD1 (5 bases). Germline V CDR1 and CDR2: SQVTM, ANQGSEA. The V end lost 3 bases, the J end lost 2 bases, and 10 bases lay between the germline ends. The CDR3 runs to 13 residues.

The sample holds a few counts of this clone. The chain recombines TRBV19 with TRBJ1-5, with D perhaps TRBD1 (6 bases). Deletions cut 5 bases from V and 2 bases from J, with 16 bases between. The length of the CDR3 is 16 residues. Per germline, CDR1 LNHDA and CDR2 SQIVND (reference sequence). The CDR3: CASSWLGARRNQPQHF. The CDR3 region has the DNA TGTGCCAGTAGTTGGTTGGGGGCTCGGCGCAATCAGCCCCAGCATTTT.

The CDR3 loop reads CASSLLLGQGYGYTF. The CDR3 DNA reads as TGCGCCAGCAGCTTGTTATTGGGACAGGGCTATGGCTACACCTTC. The chain recombines TRBV5-1 with TRBJ1-2; 9 nucleotides align to TRBD1. The CDR3 loop spans 15 amino acids. Unmatched junction bases numbered 5, after V lost 1 base and J lost 4 bases. Germline CDR1 is SGHRS and CDR2 is YFSETQ.

The J gene is TRBJ1-4, the V gene TRBV30; D is uncertain. V was trimmed by 4 bases and J by 8 bases, leaving 11 bases between them. The germline gives CDR1 GTSNPN, CDR2 SVGIG (reference sequence). There are 12 residues in the CDR3. CDR3 loop: CAWKGSYEKLFF. CDR3 nucleotides: TGTGCCTGGAAAGGGAGTTACGAAAAACTGTTTTTT.

The genes are TRBV7-9 and TRBJ1-4; D possibly corresponds to TRBD1 (6 bases). CDR3 length: 17 residues. Germline CDR1 SEHNR, CDR2 FQNEAQ (reference sequence). V lost 6 bases to trimming and J lost 2 bases, with 19 bases between them. The CDR3 DNA is TGTGCCAGCAGTCTTAGAGGCAGGGGAGGGACTAATGAAAAACTGTTTTTT. Translation: CASSLRGRGGTNEKLFF.

This clone has only one observation. Written as DNA, the CDR3 is TGTGCCAGCAGCGTCAGGGCTGAAGCTTTCTTT. It yields the protein CASSVRAEAFF. The chain recombines TRBV6-1 with TRBJ1-1; D may be TRBD1 (5 bases). V was cut by 6 bases and J by 6 bases, with 8 bases left in between. Germline CDR1 MNHNS, CDR2 SASEGT. CDR3 length: 11 residues.

The chain recombines TRBV6-4 with TRBJ2-3; TRBD2 matches 7 bases. Per germline, CDR1 MRHNA and CDR2 SNTAGT. V dropped 4 bases and J dropped 2; count of bases not matched to a gene: 3. This CDR3 spans 14 amino acids. The CDR3: CASSASGYTDTQYF. The CDR3 region has the DNA TGTGCCAGCAGTGCTAGCGGATACACAGATACGCAGTATTTT.

This chain joins TRBV4-1 and TRBJ2-7; TRBD1 might be the D (5 bases). The germline V gene encodes CDR1 MGHRA and CDR2 YSYEKL. The CDR3 runs 14 residues. The ends were cut back, 4 bases at V and 2 bases at J, with 12 bases in the middle. CDR3 amino acids: CASSLGQTAYEQYF. CDR3 sequence (DNA): TGCGCCAGCAGCCTCGGACAAACCGCCTACGAGCAGTACTTC.

The chain links TRBV18 to TRBJ2-3, with 11 bases aligning to TRBD2. V was clipped by 5 bases and J by 0 bases; unmatched bases: 7. CDR3 size: 17 residues. Germline V CDR1 and CDR2: KGHSH, LQKENI. The CDR3 nucleotides read TGTGCCAGCTCAACGATGGGACTAGCGGCTAGCACAGATACGCAGTATTTT. Translated, it gives CASSTMGLAASTDTQYF.

V gene TRBV7-9 combines with J gene TRBJ1-4, with D unresolved. Trimming took 2 bases from V and 7 from J, leaving 14 bases between them. Germline CDR1 reads SEHNR; CDR2 reads FQNEAQ (reference sequence). This CDR3 region has 15 residues. For the CDR3, the DNA is TGTGCCAGCAGCTTATTATCGAGGGAGAGTGAAAAACTGTTTTTT. This gives the protein CASSLLSRESEKLFF.

This sequence joins TRBV28 and TRBJ2-7; 9 nucleotides align to TRBD1. With V trimmed by 7 bases and J by 3 bases, 10 bases remained unmatched. Germline loops: CDR1 MDHEN, CDR2 SYDVKM. There are 15 residues in the CDR3. The CDR3 DNA follows: TGTGCCAGCACCATCGCCCCGGGACAGGGCTACGAGCAGTACTTC. Protein product: CASTIAPGQGYEQYF. Variable domain in full (rest from reference TRBV28 and TRBJ2-7): DVKVTQSSRYLVKRTGEKVFLECVQDMDHENMFWYRQDPGLGLRLIYFSYDVKMKEKGDIPEGYSVSREKKERFSLILESASTNQTSMYLCASTIAPGQGYEQYFGPGTRLTVT.

V is TRBV7-9 and J is TRBJ1-2; D remains ambiguous. The V end was cut by 0 bases, the J end by 4 bases, with 9 bases between. The CDR3 spans 14 residues. The germline V gene has CDR1 SEHNR and CDR2 FQNEAQ (reference sequence). The CDR3 region is CASSLAPVFYGYTF. The CDR3 DNA sequence: TGTGCCAGCAGCTTAGCTCCCGTATTCTATGGCTACACCTTC.

This chain links TRBV28 with TRBJ2-7, with a tentative D call TRBD2 (6 bases). The germline CDR1 and CDR2 sequences are MDHEN and SYDVKM. This CDR3 has 18 residues. Trimming shortened V by 4 bases and J by 2 bases, and 24 bases separated the two germline ends. The CDR3 bases are TGTGCCAGCAGTTACCCGGGACTTAACTTTCGGCGAACCTACGAGCAGTACTTC. Translation: CASSYPGLNFRRTYEQYF.

The chain has TRBV5-6 and TRBJ1-2; D is undetermined. The CDR3 sequence is 17 residues long. CDR1 SGHDT and CDR2 YYEEEE come from the germline V gene. V lost 2 bases and J 0 bases, leaving 17 bases between the germline ends. The CDR3 region is CASSFYVPGSANYGYTF. In DNA form, the CDR3 reads TGTGCCAGCAGCTTTTACGTACCGGGGTCAGCTAACTATGGCTACACCTTC.

The V gene is TRBV4-1, the J gene TRBJ1-5; D remains ambiguous. The CDR3 covers 15 residues. The V end lost 0 bases, the J end lost 7 bases, and 13 bases lay between the germline ends. Germline V gene sequence: CDR1 MGHRA, CDR2 YSYEKL. CDR3 amino acids: CASSQDRIGSQPQHF. The CDR3 bases are TGCGCCAGCAGCCAAGATCGGATAGGGAGCCAGCCCCAGCATTTT.

This clone appeared a few times. The rearrangement links TRBV2 to TRBJ2-3, with D hard to call. Trimming pared 6 bases from V and 1 base from J, leaving 5 bases between. This CDR3 is built from 12 residues. Germline V lookup: CDR1 SNHLY, CDR2 FYNNEI. The CDR3: CASSPGTDTQYF. DNA of the CDR3: TGTGCCAGCAGCCCAGGCACAGATACGCAGTATTTT. Complete variable domain (other parts from reference TRBV2 and TRBJ2-3): EPEVTQTPSHQVTQMGQEVILRCVPISNHLYFYWYRQILGQKVEFLVSFYNNEISEKSEIFDDQFSVERPDGSNFTLKIRSTKLEDSAMYFCASSPGTDTQYFGPGTRLTVL.

The chain has TRBV28 and TRBJ1-2; 7 bases line up with TRBD1. This CDR3 is built from 16 residues. Germline loops: CDR1 MDHEN, CDR2 SYDVKM. The J segment lost 7 bases and the V segment lost 6 bases, leaving 17 bases of the junction unmatched. The CDR3 reads CASSLRGKGAFLGYTF. The CDR3, as DNA: TGTGCCAGCAGCCTACGGGGAAAGGGGGCGTTTCTTGGCTACACCTTC.

The rearrangement uses TRBV10-3 and TRBJ1-2; maybe TRBD1 (6 bases). The germline gives CDR1 ENHRY, CDR2 SYGVKD. The V gene lost 4 bases and the J gene lost 8 bases, with 11 bases spanning the gap. The CDR3 consists of 12 residues. The DNA for the CDR3 is TGTGCCATCAGTGTACAGGGTACAGGCTACACCTTC. Amino acid sequence: CAISVQGTGYTF.

The gene calls are TRBV6-5 and TRBJ1-1, with 7 positions matching TRBD1. The CDR3 sequence is 15 residues long. Trimming cost V 6 bases and J 0 bases; bases outside gene matches: 7. Germline-derived CDR1 and CDR2 are MNHEY and SVGAGI. CDR3 region: CASRGRGFVNTEAFF. CDR3 nucleotide sequence: TGTGCCAGCAGGGGCAGGGGGTTCGTGAACACTGAAGCTTTCTTT.

The CDR3 here is CASSFGSSGANVLTF. DNA for the CDR3: TGTGCCAGCAGTTTTGGCAGCTCTGGGGCCAACGTCCTGACTTTC. This rearrangement joins TRBV28 to TRBJ2-6; D unresolved. Per germline, CDR1 MDHEN and CDR2 SYDVKM. With 3 bases removed from V and 0 bases from J, the gap between germline ends came to 6 bases. The CDR3 covers 15 residues.

The V and J genes are TRBV4-2 and TRBJ1-6; D possibly corresponds to TRBD1 (5 bases). The CDR3 length is 17 residues. The germline V gene has CDR1 LGHNA and CDR2 YNFKEQ. The V end lost 3 bases, the J end lost 7 bases, and 19 bases lay between the germline ends. The CDR3 protein is CASSHALRGSGNSPLHF. CDR3 DNA sequence: TGTGCCAGCAGCCATGCTCTAAGGGGATCCGGGAATTCACCCCTCCACTTT.

The chain carries TRBV4-1 and TRBJ2-7; possible D gene TRBD1, 6 bases. Trimming took 7 bases from V and 0 from J, leaving 16 bases between them. The germline V gene encodes CDR1 MGHRA and CDR2 YSYEKL. The CDR3 is 15 residues long. CDR3 bases: TGCGCCAGCACCAAAGGGACACTAAGCTCCTACGAGCAGTACTTC. Its translation is CASTKGTLSSYEQYF.

The rearrangement links TRBV9 to TRBJ2-6; D possibly corresponds to TRBD1 (5 bases). Trimming stripped 0 bases from V and 0 bases from J, with 10 bases between. The germline V gene has CDR1 SGDLS and CDR2 YYNGEE. The CDR3 contains 17 residues. The CDR3 sequence is CASSVGWGHSGANVLTF. The CDR3, as DNA: TGTGCCAGCAGCGTAGGGTGGGGCCACTCTGGGGCCAACGTCCTGACTTTC.

The gene calls are TRBV7-2 and TRBJ1-1, with D unresolved. Germline CDR1 is SGHTA and CDR2 is FQGNSA. Trimming stripped 3 bases from V and 3 bases from J, with 11 bases between. The CDR3 is 14 amino acids. CDR3 residues: CASSFRWGDTEAFF. Written as DNA, the CDR3 is TGTGCCAGCAGCTTTCGGTGGGGAGACACTGAAGCTTTCTTT.